Presented here are 19 T cell receptor beta chains from one specimen sequenced in a study of blood T cell repertoires in COVID-19. TCRdb's copy holds only in-frame clones and misses some; the assay was immunoSEQ multiplex PCR. This sample has 90,000 to 100,000 clones, with 70% to 90% found just once. Sequencing used peripheral blood. Receptors originate from a man between 65 and 79 years old with acute or convalescent COVID-19.

CDR3 in DNA: TGTGCCAGCAGCCGGGACAGGGGGCACCCTACGTATGGCTACACCTTC. Residues: CASSRDRGHPTYGYTF. This chain connects TRBV28 to TRBJ1-2; TRBD1 agrees at 12 bases. Germline trimming cut 6 bases from V and 5 bases from J; bases unmatched to any gene: 10. Germline values: CDR1 MDHEN, CDR2 SYDVKM. The CDR3 covers 16 residues.

The genes are TRBV5-5 and TRBJ2-5; the match to TRBD1 covers 7 bases. Germline CDR1 and CDR2: SGHKS and YYEKEE (reference sequence). V shed 6 bases, J shed 2 bases, and the junction held 7 bases outside the gene matches. CDR3 length equals 14 residues. The CDR3 here is CASTTRGQQETQYF. For the CDR3, the DNA is TGTGCCAGCACCACGAGGGGACAGCAAGAGACCCAGTACTTC.

The rearrangement links TRBV5-5 to TRBJ2-2, with TRBD2 matching over 12 bases. The length of the CDR3 is 16 residues. Germline V lookup: CDR1 SGHKS, CDR2 YYEKEE (reference sequence). V lost 4 bases, J lost 5 bases, and 6 bases stayed unmatched. Here the CDR3 reads CASSPWTSGVTGELFF. The CDR3 nucleotides are TGTGCCAGCAGCCCTTGGACTAGCGGGGTTACCGGGGAGCTGTTTTTT. Variable domain in full (rest from reference TRBV5-5 and TRBJ2-2): DAGVTQSPTHLIKTRGQQVTLRCSPISGHKSVSWYQQVLGQGPQFIFQYYEKEERGRGNFPDRFSARQFPNYSSELNVNALLLGDSALYLCASSPWTSGVTGELFFGEGSRLTVL.

The chain has TRBV12-3 or TRBV12-4 and TRBJ1-5; unclear D gene. V was pared by 5 bases and J by 7 bases, with 12 bases between. The CDR3 covers 13 residues. In DNA form, the CDR3 reads TGTGCCAGCAGTCCGCTCCCGGGGCAGCCCCAGCATTTT. This encodes CASSPLPGQPQHF.

V gene TRBV6-4 combines with J gene TRBJ1-1, with a possible D match to TRBD1 (5 bases). Trimming pared 2 bases from V and 6 bases from J, leaving 13 bases between. The CDR3 runs 14 residues. Germline V gene sequence: CDR1 MRHNA, CDR2 SNTAGT. CDR3 loop: CASSDLQGSAEAFF. CDR3 coding DNA: TGTGCCAGCAGTGACCTTCAGGGAAGTGCTGAAGCTTTCTTT.

V is TRBV19 and J is TRBJ1-1, with TRBD1 as a possible D gene (6 bases). The CDR3 is 15 residues long. The ends were cut back, 4 bases at V and 1 base at J, with 13 bases in the middle. The germline V gene encodes CDR1 LNHDA and CDR2 SQIVND (reference sequence). CDR3 region: CASSSTGTANTEAFF. The CDR3 DNA sequence: TGTGCCAGTAGTAGTACAGGGACGGCGAACACTGAAGCTTTCTTT.

This clone was observed once. The rearrangement uses TRBV5-1 and TRBJ1-2; D gene uncertain. The CDR3 is made up of 15 amino acids. Trimming took off 4 bases at V and 2 bases at J, with 15 bases between the two ends. In germline, CDR1 is SGHRS, CDR2 YFSETQ. CDR3 in DNA: TGCGCCAGCAGCCCCAGACACGGCGTGAACTATGGCTACACCTTC. Translation: CASSPRHGVNYGYTF.

The rearrangement uses TRBV7-9 and TRBJ1-2; no reliable D call. The CDR3 covers 16 residues. The germline V gene has CDR1 SEHNR and CDR2 FQNEAQ (reference sequence). Trimming stripped 2 bases from V and 6 bases from J, with 19 bases between. CDR3 DNA: TGTGCCAGCAGCTTAATGGCCCTCAGAGGGAACAATGGCTACACCTTC. Translated, it gives CASSLMALRGNNGYTF.

This chain uses TRBV2 with TRBJ1-4; the D is unclear. Germline lookup yields CDR1 SNHLY and CDR2 FYNNEI. This CDR3 is 12 amino acids long. V was shortened by 7 bases and J by 4 bases, with 7 bases between the two germline ends. CDR3 sequence: CASNRVNEKLFF. CDR3 sequence (DNA): TGTGCCAGCAACCGGGTTAATGAAAAACTGTTTTTT.

Here the CDR3 reads CASSQEFTYEQYV. As DNA, the CDR3 is TGTGCCAGCAGCCAGGAATTTACCTACGAGCAGTACGTC. The V call is TRBV5-5, the J call TRBJ2-7; D remains unclear. The length of the CDR3 is 13 residues. Trimming shortened V by 4 bases and J by 2 bases, and 10 bases separated the two germline ends. Germline V gene sequence: CDR1 SGHKS, CDR2 YYEKEE (reference sequence).

The chain is built from TRBV19 and TRBJ2-3; perhaps TRBD2 as D (6 bases). The germline CDR1 and CDR2 sequences are LNHDA and SQIVND (reference sequence). This CDR3 contains 14 residues. V gave up 5 bases and J gave up 2 bases, with 11 bases separating them. Written as DNA, the CDR3 is TGTGCCAGTAGTCCGGGGACTTACACAGATACGCAGTATTTT. Translation: CASSPGTYTDTQYF.

The rearrangement uses TRBV5-6 and TRBJ1-6; D uncertain. The CDR3 is 13 amino acids. V gave up 0 bases and J gave up 7 bases, with 5 bases separating them. CDR1 is SGHDT, CDR2 YYEEEE, per germline. In nucleotides, the CDR3 is TGTGCCAGCAGCTTGGGAGTAAATTCACCCCTCCACTTT. Amino acid sequence: CASSLGVNSPLHF.

The V call is TRBV3-1 (or the pseudogene TRBV3-2), the J call TRBJ1-2, with TRBD1 matching over 8 bases. This CDR3 has 15 residues. V dropped 1 base and J dropped 8; count of bases not matched to a gene: 9. Germline CDR1 LGHDT, CDR2 YNNKEL (reference sequence). CDR3 amino acids: CASSQAGQAVTGYTF. In nucleotides, the CDR3 is TGTGCCAGCAGCCAAGCGGGACAGGCGGTAACCGGCTACACCTTC.

This sequence joins TRBV24-1 and TRBJ1-5; tentatively, D is TRBD1 (6 bases). Trimming took 0 bases from V and 0 from J, leaving 17 bases between them. The CDR3 spans 19 residues. CDR1 is KGHDR, CDR2 SFDVKD, per germline. The CDR3 DNA is TGTGCCACCAGTGATTTGAATTGGAGGACAGTTTATAGCAATCAGCCCCAGCATTTT. It specifies CATSDLNWRTVYSNQPQHF.

J is TRBJ1-2 and V is TRBV5-1; the D is unclear. The CDR3 loop spans 12 amino acids. The V end lost 0 bases, the J end lost 5 bases, and 5 bases lay between the germline ends. Germline CDR1 is SGHRS and CDR2 is YFSETQ. The CDR3 protein is CASSLGQYGYTF. In nucleotides, the CDR3 is TGCGCCAGCAGCTTGGGGCAGTATGGCTACACCTTC.

V gene TRBV4-1 combines with J gene TRBJ1-3; D gene ambiguous. CDR1 is MGHRA and CDR2 is YSYEKL in the germline V gene. The CDR3 extends over 16 amino acids. The ends were cut back, 1 base at V and 2 bases at J, with 12 bases in the middle. As DNA, the CDR3 is TGCGCCAGCAGCCAAGGAAGTACCGGGACTGGAAACACCATATATTTT. It is translated as CASSQGSTGTGNTIYF.

This clone was counted a single time. This chain uses TRBV11-3 with TRBJ2-2; TRBD1 agrees at 9 bases. The J segment lost 6 bases and the V segment lost 5 bases, leaving 7 bases of the junction unmatched. This CDR3 region has 15 residues. The germline gives CDR1 SGHNT, CDR2 YENEEA. This CDR3 is CASSIGQGRAGELFF. CDR3 in DNA: TGTGCCAGCAGCATAGGACAGGGGAGGGCCGGGGAGCTGTTTTTT.

The gene calls are TRBV6-5 and TRBJ1-5; D remains unclear. The length of the CDR3 is 14 residues. Germline lookup yields CDR1 MNHEY and CDR2 SVGAGI. V dropped 3 bases and J dropped 6 bases, with 12 bases sitting between them. The CDR3 nucleotides read TGTGCCAGCAGTTATGACGGTATAGCTCAGCCCCAGCATTTT. Amino acids: CASSYDGIAQPQHF.

The chain uses TRBV29-1 and TRBJ2-5; 10 bases are shared with TRBD2. This CDR3 contains 15 residues. In germline, CDR1 is SQVTM, CDR2 ANQGSEA. The trim removed 3 bases at V and 1 base at J, leaving 5 bases unmatched. The CDR3 loop is CSVDRSGGAQETQYF. The CDR3 DNA reads TGCAGCGTTGATCGAAGCGGGGGGGCCCAAGAGACCCAGTACTTC. The full variable domain, completed using reference TRBV29-1 and TRBJ2-5, is SAVISQKPSRDICQRGTSLTIQCQVDSQVTMMFWYRQQPGQSLTLIATANQGSEATYESGFVIDKFPISRPNLTFSTLTVSNMSPEDSSIYLCSVDRSGGAQETQYFGPGTRLLVL.